This TCR beta chain originates from a study of T cell changes during pregnancy in multiple sclerosis. This clone came up once. Using immunoSEQ multiplex PCR, the repertoire was profiled, and TCRdb retains in-frame clones only, with some absent. The sample carries roughly 80,000 clones, just over 90% recorded once. The CDR3 runs 20 residues. The germline V gene encodes CDR1 MNHEY and CDR2 SMNVEV (reference sequence). The V and J ends lost 5 bases and 4 bases, in that order; junction bases with no gene match: 18. The chain has TRBV27 and TRBJ1-6; TRBD1 agrees at 9 bases. The sequence was collected from a female donor with multiple sclerosis, enrolled in a pregnancy study. Material: peripheral blood, obtained in the second trimester of pregnancy. CDR3 amino acids: CASSRSLDRGRGSYNSPLHF. Written as DNA, the CDR3 is TGTGCCAGCAGTCGTAGTTTGGACAGGGGCCGGGGTTCTTATAATTCACCCCTCCACTTT.